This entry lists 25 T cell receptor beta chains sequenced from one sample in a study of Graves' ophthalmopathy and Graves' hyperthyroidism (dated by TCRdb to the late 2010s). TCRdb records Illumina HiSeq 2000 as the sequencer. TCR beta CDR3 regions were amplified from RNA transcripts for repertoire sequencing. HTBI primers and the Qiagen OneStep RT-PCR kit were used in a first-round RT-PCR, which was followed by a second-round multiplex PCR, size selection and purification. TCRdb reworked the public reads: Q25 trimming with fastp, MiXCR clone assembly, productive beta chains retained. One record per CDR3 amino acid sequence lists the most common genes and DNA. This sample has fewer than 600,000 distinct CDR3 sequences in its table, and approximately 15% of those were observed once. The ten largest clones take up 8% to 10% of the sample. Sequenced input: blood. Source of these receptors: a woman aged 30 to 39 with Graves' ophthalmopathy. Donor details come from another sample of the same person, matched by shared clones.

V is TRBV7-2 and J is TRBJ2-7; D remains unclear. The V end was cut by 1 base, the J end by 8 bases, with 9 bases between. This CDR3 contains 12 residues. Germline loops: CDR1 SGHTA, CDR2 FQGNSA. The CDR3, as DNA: TGTGCCAGCAGCTTAGACCTACAGAAGCAGTACTTC. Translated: CASSLDLQKQYF.

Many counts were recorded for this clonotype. Here the CDR3 DNA reads TGTGCCAGCAGTTCAGTCTCACAGGGTGTTGGAAACACCATATATTTT. It specifies CASSSVSQGVGNTIYF. J is TRBJ1-3 and V is TRBV12-3 or TRBV12-4; TRBD1 is a possible D gene (6 bases). The CDR3 spans 16 residues. Trimming took off 4 bases at V and 3 bases at J, with 16 bases between the two ends.

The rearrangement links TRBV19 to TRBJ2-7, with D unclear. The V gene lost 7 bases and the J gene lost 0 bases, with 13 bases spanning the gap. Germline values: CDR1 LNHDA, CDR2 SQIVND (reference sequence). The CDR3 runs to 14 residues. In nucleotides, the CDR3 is TGTGCCAGTACCAGGACCTCCAGCTCCTACGAGCAGTACTTC. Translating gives CASTRTSSSYEQYF.

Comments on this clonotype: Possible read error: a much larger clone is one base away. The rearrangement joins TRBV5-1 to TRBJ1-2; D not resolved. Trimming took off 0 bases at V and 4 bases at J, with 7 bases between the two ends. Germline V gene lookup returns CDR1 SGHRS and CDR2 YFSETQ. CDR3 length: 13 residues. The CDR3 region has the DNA TGCGCCAGCAGCTTGGATGAGGTCTATGGCTACACCTTC. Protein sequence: CASSLDEVYGYTF.

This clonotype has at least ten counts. CDR3 protein: CASSEPRRVQETQYF. The CDR3 DNA reads as TGTGCCAGCAGTGAACCACGGCGGGTCCAAGAGACCCAGTACTTC. The chain links TRBV25-1 to TRBJ2-5; a possible D gene is TRBD2 (5 bases). This CDR3 has 15 amino acids. CDR1 MGHDK and CDR2 SYGVNS come from the germline V gene. Trimming left V 2 bases short and J 1 base short, with 11 bases between.

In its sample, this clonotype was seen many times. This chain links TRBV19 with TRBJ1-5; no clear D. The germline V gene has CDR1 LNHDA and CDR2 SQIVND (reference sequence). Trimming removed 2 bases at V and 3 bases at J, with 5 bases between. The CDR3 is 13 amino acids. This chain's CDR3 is CASSIKHNQPQHF. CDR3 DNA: TGTGCCAGTAGTATAAAGCACAATCAGCCCCAGCATTTT.

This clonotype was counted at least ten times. The CDR3 region has the DNA TGTGCCAGCAGCGAACTCCCTTCGGATGAGCAGTACTTC. This encodes CASSELPSDEQYF. The V and J genes are TRBV7-9 and TRBJ2-7, with D unclear. The CDR3 totals 13 residues. Germline V gene sequence: CDR1 SEHNR, CDR2 FQNEAQ (reference sequence). The V gene lost 5 bases and the J gene lost 7 bases, with 15 bases spanning the gap.

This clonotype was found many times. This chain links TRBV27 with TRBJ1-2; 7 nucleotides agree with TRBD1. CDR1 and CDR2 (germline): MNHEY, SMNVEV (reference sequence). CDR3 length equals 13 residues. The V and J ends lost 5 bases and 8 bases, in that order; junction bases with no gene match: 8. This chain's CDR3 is CASSPLTGDGYTF. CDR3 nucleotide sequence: TGTGCCAGCAGTCCCCTAACAGGGGACGGCTACACCTTC.

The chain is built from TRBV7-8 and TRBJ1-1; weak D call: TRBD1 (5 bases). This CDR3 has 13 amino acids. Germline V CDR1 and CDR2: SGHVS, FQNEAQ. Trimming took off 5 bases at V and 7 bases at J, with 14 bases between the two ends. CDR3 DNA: TGTGCCAGCAGCACCGTCCGGGACGGTGAAGCTTTCTTT. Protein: CASSTVRDGEAFF.

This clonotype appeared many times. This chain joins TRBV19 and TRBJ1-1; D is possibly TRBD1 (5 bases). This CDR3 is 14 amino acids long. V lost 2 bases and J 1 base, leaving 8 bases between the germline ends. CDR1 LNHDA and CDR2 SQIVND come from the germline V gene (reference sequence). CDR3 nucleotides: TGTGCCAGTAGTATAAGGGGCGCGAACACTGAAGCTTTCTTT. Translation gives CASSIRGANTEAFF. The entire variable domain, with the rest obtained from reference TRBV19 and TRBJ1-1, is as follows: DGGITQSPKYLFRKEGQNVTLSCEQNLNHDAMYWYRQDPGQGLRLIYYSQIVNDFQKGDIAEGYSVSREKKESFPLTVTSAQKNPTAFYLCASSIRGANTEAFFGQGTRLTVV.

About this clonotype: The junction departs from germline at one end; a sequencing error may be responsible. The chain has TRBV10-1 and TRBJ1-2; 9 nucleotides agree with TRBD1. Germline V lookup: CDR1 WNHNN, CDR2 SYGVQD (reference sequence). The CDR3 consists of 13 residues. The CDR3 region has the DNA TGCGACAGCAGCCCGGGACAGGGAAGTGGCTACACCTTC. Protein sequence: CDSSPGQGSGYTF.

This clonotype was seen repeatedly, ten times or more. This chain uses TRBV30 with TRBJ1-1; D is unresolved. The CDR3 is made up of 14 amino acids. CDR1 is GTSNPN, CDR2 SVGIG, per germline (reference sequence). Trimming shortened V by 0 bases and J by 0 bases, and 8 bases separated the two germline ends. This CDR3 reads CAWSVRMLNTEAFF. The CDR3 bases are TGTGCCTGGAGTGTCCGGATGTTGAACACTGAAGCTTTCTTT.

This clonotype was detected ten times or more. In DNA, the CDR3 is TGTGCCTGGAGTGCTCCCAGGGTCGGGCTCCTTAGCAATCAGCCCCAGCATTTT. This encodes CAWSAPRVGLLSNQPQHF. The chain links TRBV30 to TRBJ1-5; tentative D call: TRBD1 (5 bases). Germline loops: CDR1 GTSNPN, CDR2 SVGIG (reference sequence). The CDR3 length is 18 residues. Trimming pared 1 base from V and 0 bases from J, leaving 19 bases between.

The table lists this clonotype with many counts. The CDR3 here is CASSLTGFAFF. CDR3 DNA sequence: TGTGCCAGCAGCCTGACAGGGTTTGCTTTCTTT. The V call is TRBV7-2, the J call TRBJ1-1, with 7 positions matching TRBD1. Germline-derived CDR1 and CDR2 are SGHTA and FQGNSA. Trimming removed 5 bases from V and 11 bases from J; junction bases left unmatched: 5. The CDR3 runs 11 residues.

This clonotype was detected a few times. CDR3 region: CAISESILRVSDANYGYTF. CDR3 nucleotide sequence: TGTGCCATCAGTGAGTCGATTCTTAGGGTTTCTGATGCTAACTATGGCTACACCTTC. This chain joins TRBV10-3 and TRBJ1-2; the D is unclear. The CDR3 has 19 residues. V was clipped by 0 bases and J by 0 bases, with 20 bases between them. CDR1 and CDR2 from the germline V gene are ENHRY and SYGVKD.

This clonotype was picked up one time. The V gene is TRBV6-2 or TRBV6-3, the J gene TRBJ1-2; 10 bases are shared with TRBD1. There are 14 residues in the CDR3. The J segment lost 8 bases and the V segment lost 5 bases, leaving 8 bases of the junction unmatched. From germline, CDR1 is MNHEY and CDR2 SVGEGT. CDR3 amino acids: CASSDPGTGEGYTF. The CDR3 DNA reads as TGTGCCAGCAGTGACCCCGGGACAGGGGAAGGCTACACCTTC.

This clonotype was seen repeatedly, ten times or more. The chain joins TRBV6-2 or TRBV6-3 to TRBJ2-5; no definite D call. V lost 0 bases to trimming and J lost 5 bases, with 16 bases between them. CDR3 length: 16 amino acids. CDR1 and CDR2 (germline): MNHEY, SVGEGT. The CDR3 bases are TGTGCCAGCAGTTACTCGGGCCGATCAGTGATGGAGACCCAGTACTTC. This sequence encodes CASSYSGRSVMETQYF.

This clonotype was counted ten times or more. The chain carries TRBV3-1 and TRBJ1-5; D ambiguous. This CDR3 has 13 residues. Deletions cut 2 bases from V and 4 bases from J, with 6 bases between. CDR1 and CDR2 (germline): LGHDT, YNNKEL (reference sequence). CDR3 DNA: TGTGCCAGCAGCCAACCGGGGAATCAGCCCCAGCATTTT. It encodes CASSQPGNQPQHF.

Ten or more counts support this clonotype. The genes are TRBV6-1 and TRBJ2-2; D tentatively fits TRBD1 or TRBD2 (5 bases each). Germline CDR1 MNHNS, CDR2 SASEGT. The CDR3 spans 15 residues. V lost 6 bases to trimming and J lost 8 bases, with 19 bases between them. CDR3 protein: CASRPSEMGPGELFF. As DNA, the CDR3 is TGTGCCAGCAGGCCCTCCGAAATGGGACCAGGGGAGCTGTTTTTT.

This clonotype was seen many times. CDR3 sequence reads: CAIPVVNYGYTF. The DNA of the CDR3 is TGTGCCATCCCCGTGGTGAACTATGGCTACACCTTC. V is TRBV6-1 and J is TRBJ1-2; D gene uncertain. CDR1 and CDR2 (germline): MNHNS, SASEGT. V was shortened by 10 bases and J by 2 bases, with 11 bases between the two germline ends. The CDR3 totals 12 residues.

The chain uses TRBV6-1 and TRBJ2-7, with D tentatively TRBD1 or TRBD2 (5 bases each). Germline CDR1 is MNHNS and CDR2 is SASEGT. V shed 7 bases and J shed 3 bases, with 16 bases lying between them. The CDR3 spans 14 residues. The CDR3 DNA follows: TGTGCCAGCACGGGGTCCCGGGACGTCTACGAGCAGTACTTC. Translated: CASTGSRDVYEQYF.

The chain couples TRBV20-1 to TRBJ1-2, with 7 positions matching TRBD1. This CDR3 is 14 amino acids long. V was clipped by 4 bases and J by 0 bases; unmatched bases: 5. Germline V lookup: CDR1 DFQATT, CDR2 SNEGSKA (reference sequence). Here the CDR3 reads CSANRGRANYGYTF. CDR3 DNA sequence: TGCAGTGCTAACAGGGGCAGGGCTAACTATGGCTACACCTTC.

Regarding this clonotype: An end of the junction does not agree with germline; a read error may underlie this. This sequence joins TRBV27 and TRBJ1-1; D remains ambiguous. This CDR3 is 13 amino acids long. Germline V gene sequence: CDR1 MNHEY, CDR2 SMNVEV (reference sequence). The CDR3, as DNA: TGTGCCAGCAGTCCAACCCTGAACACTAAAGCTTTCTTC. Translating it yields CASSPTLNTKAFF.

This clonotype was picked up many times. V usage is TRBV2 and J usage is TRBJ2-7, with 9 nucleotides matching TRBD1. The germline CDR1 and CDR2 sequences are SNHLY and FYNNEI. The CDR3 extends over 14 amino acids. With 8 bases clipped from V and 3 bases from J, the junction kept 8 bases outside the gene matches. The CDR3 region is CASELRTGDYEQYF. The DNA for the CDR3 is TGTGCCAGCGAATTAAGGACAGGGGACTACGAGCAGTACTTC. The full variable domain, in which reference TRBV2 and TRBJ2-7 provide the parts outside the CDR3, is EPEVTQTPSHQVTQMGQEVILRCVPISNHLYFYWYRQILGQKVEFLVSFYNNEISEKSEIFDDQFSVERPDGSNFTLKIRSTKLEDSAMYFCASELRTGDYEQYFGPGTRLTVT.

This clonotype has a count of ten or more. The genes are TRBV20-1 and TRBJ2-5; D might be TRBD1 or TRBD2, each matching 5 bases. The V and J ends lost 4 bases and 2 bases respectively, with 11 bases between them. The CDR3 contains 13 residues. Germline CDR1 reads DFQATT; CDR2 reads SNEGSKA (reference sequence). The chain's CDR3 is CSAIPGPQETQYF. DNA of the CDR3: TGCAGTGCTATCCCGGGGCCGCAAGAGACCCAGTACTTC.